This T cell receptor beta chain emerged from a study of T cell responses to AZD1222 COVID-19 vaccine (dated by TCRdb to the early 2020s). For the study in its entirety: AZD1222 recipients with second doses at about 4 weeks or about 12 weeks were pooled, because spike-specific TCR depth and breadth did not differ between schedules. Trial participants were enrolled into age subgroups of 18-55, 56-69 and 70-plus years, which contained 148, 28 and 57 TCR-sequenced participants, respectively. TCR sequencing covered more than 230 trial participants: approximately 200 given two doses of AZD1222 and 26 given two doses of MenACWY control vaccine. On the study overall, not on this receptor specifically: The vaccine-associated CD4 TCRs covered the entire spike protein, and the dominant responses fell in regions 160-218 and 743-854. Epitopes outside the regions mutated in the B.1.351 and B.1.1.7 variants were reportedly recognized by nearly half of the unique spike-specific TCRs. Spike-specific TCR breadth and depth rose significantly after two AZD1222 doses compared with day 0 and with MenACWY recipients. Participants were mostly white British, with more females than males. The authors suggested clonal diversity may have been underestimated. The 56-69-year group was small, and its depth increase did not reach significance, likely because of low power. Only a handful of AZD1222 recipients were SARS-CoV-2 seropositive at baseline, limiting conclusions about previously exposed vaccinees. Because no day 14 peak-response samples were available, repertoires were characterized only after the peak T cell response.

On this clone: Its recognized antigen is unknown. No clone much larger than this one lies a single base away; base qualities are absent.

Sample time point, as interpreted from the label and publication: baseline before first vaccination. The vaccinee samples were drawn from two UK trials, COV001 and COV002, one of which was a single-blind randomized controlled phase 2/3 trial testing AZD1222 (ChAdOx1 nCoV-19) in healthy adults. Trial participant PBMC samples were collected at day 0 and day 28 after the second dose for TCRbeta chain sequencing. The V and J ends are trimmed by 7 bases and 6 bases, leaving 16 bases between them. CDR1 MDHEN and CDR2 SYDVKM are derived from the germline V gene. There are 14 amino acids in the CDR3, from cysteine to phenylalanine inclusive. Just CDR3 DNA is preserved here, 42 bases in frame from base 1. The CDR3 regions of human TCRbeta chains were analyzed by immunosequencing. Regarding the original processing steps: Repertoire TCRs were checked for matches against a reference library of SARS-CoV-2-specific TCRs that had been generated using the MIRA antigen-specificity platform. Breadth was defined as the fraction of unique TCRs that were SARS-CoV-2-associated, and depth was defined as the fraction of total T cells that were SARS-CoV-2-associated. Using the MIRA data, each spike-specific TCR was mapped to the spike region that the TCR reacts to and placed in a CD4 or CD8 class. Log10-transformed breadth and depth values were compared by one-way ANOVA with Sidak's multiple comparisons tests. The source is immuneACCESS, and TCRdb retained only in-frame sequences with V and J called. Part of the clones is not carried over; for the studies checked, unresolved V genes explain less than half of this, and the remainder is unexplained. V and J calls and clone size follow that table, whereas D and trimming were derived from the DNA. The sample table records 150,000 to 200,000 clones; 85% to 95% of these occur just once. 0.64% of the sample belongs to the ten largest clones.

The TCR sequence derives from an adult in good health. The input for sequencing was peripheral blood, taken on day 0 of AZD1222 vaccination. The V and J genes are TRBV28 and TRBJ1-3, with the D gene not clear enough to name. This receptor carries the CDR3 CASMTSLEINTIYF. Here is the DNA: TGTGCCAGCATGACGAGCCTGGAGATAAACACCATATATTTT.